These 11 T cell receptor beta chains originate from one sample sequenced in a study of glioma-infiltrating T cells. Amplification of TCR alpha and beta CDR3 regions from RNA used iRepertoire nested multiplex PCR. TCRdb redid the calling of the multiplex PCR reads with MiXCR, one entry per CDR3 protein. The repertoire holds around 190,000 distinct CDR3 sequences, with 30% to 40% as singletons. Sequencing was done on a sample of glioma tissue, nonneoplastic brain tissue, or PBMCs (not recorded which). The receptors were sampled from a human donor with low-grade glioma or glioblastoma, undergoing nonglioma brain surgery, or in good health (not recorded which).

This clonotype came up many times. The chain links TRBV5-6 to TRBJ2-1; TRBD2 might be the D (6 bases). The CDR3 covers 13 residues. Germline CDR1 and CDR2: SGHDT and YYEEEE. V was clipped by 2 bases and J by 8 bases, with 11 bases between them. CDR3 DNA sequence: TGTGCCAGCAGCTTACCGCGGGGCGATGAGCAGTTCTTC. As protein: CASSLPRGDEQFF.

Ten or more counts support this clonotype. CDR3 region: CASSEQGRTDTQYF. The DNA for the CDR3 is TGTGCCAGCAGTGAACAGGGGAGGACAGATACGCAGTATTTT. V gene TRBV6-1 combines with J gene TRBJ2-3; D tentatively reads TRBD1 or TRBD2 (6 bases each). The V gene lost 2 bases and the J gene lost 3 bases, with 9 bases spanning the gap. The CDR3 totals 14 residues. Germline loops: CDR1 MNHNS, CDR2 SASEGT.

This rearrangement joins TRBV15 to TRBJ2-6, with 7 positions matching TRBD2. V shed 5 bases and J 0 bases; nucleotides not matched to a gene: 19. The germline CDR1 and CDR2 sequences are LNHNV and YYDKDF (reference sequence). The CDR3 loop spans 21 amino acids. CDR3 region: CATSPRPAVASGGSGANVLTF. As DNA, the CDR3 is TGTGCCACCAGCCCAAGACCCGCAGTCGCTAGCGGAGGCTCTGGGGCCAACGTCCTGACTTTC.

Points on this clonotype: A much larger clone lies one base from this, so it may be a read error. V is TRBV7-4 and J is TRBJ2-5; 9 positions agree with TRBD2. This CDR3 has 16 amino acids. CDR1 and CDR2 from the germline V gene are SGHVT and SQSDAQ. This chain's CDR3 is CASSLGNSGGQETLYF. DNA for the CDR3: TGTGCCAGCAGCTTAGGGAATAGCGGGGGACAAGAGACCCTGTACTTC.

This clonotype was counted a few times. The chain joins TRBV10-3 to TRBJ2-3; weak D call: TRBD2 (6 bases). The CDR3 contains 15 residues. Trimming shortened V by 2 bases and J by 4 bases, and 13 bases separated the two germline ends. Germline V gene lookup returns CDR1 ENHRY and CDR2 SYGVKD. The CDR3 DNA reads TGTGCCATCAGTGAGGGGGGGACGGAGGCAGATACGCAGTATTTT. Protein sequence: CAISEGGTEADTQYF.

This clonotype was counted at least ten times. V gene TRBV7-2 combines with J gene TRBJ2-7; D unresolved. V lost 5 bases and J lost 0, with 11 bases in between. The CDR3 sequence is 14 residues long. Germline assignment: CDR1 SGHTA and CDR2 FQGNSA. The CDR3 protein is CASSQLSDSYEQYF. Written as DNA, the CDR3 is TGTGCCAGCAGCCAACTTTCAGACTCCTACGAGCAGTACTTC.

A few counts support this clonotype. V and J are TRBV7-9 and TRBJ2-3; 7 positions match TRBD2. Unmatched junction bases numbered 9, after V lost 5 bases and J lost 7 bases. The CDR3 has 14 amino acids. Looked up from germline, CDR1 is SEHNR and CDR2 is FQNEAQ (reference sequence). The CDR3 coding sequence is TGTGCCAGCAGCCGGGGACTAACCCTTTATACGCAGTATTTT. This encodes CASSRGLTLYTQYF. The full variable domain, completed using reference TRBV7-9 and TRBJ2-3, is DTGVSQNPRHKITKRGQNVTFRCDPISEHNRLYWYRQTLGQGPEFLTYFQNEAQLEKSRLLSDRFSAERPKGSFSTLEIQRTEQGDSAMYLCASSRGLTLYTQYFGPGTRLTVL.

In its sample, this clonotype was seen many times. The CDR3 coding sequence is TGTGCCAGCAGTTTCCTAGCGGTTACTGGTGAGCAGTTCTTC. Encoded protein: CASSFLAVTGEQFF. The chain uses TRBV6-2 or TRBV6-3 and TRBJ2-1, with TRBD2 matching 7 bases. Trimming took 4 bases from V and 9 from J; bases not matched to a gene: 9. The CDR3 has 14 amino acids. The germline V gene encodes CDR1 MNHEY and CDR2 SVGEGT.

Regarding this clonotype: This may come from a read error, since a much larger clone is one base off. The conserved phenylalanine or tryptophan normally closing the CDR3 is absent here, so this likely arose from a read error. This rearrangement joins TRBV28 to TRBJ2-4; D uncertain. This CDR3 is 15 amino acids long. The V end lost 3 bases, the J end lost 0 bases, and 9 bases lay between the germline ends. Germline CDR1 reads MDHEN; CDR2 reads SYDVKM. CDR3 amino acids: CASSFTRLAKNIQYI. As DNA, the CDR3 is TGTGCCAGCAGTTTTACCCGGCTAGCCAAAAACATTCAGTACATC.

Comment on this clonotype: A junction end diverges from the germline sequence, so it may reflect a read error. Here the CDR3 DNA reads TGTGCCAGCAGACAAGGTAGGCATAGCAATCAGCCCCAGCATTTT. Protein product: CASRQGRHSNQPQHF. V usage is TRBV3-1 and J usage is TRBJ1-5; D is unresolved. Germline values: CDR1 LGHDT, CDR2 YNNKEL (reference sequence). CDR3 length equals 15 residues.

The chain joins TRBV3-1 to TRBJ2-1, with D uncertain. The germline V gene has CDR1 LGHDT and CDR2 YNNKEL (reference sequence). Trimming removed 0 bases at V and 6 bases at J, with 21 bases between. CDR3 length: 18 residues. The CDR3: CASSQDISALRPGNEQFF. The CDR3 DNA is TGTGCCAGCAGCCAAGATATATCGGCCCTAAGACCGGGCAATGAGCAGTTCTTC.